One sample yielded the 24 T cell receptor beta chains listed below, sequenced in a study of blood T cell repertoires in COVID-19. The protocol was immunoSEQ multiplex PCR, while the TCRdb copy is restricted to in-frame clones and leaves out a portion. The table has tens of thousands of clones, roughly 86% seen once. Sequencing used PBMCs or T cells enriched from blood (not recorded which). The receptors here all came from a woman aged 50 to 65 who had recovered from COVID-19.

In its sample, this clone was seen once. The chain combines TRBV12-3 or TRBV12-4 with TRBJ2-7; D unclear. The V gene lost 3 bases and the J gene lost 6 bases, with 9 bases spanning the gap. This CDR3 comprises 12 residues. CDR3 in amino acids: CASSFVVGEQYF. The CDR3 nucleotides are TGTGCCAGCAGTTTTGTCGTCGGCGAGCAGTACTTC.

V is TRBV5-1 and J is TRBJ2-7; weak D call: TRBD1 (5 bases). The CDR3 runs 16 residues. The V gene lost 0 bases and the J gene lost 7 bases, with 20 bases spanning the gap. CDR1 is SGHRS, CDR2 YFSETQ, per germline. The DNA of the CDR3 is TGCGCCAGCAGCTTGGTGGGCAGGGCCGATATTCAAGAGCAGTACTTC. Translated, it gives CASSLVGRADIQEQYF.

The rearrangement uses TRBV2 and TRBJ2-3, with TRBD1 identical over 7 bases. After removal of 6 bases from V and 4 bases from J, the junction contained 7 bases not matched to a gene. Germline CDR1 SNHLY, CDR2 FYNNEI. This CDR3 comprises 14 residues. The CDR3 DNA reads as TGTGCCAGCAGGTGGAGAGGGGGCCCAGATACGCAGTATTTT. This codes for CASRWRGGPDTQYF.

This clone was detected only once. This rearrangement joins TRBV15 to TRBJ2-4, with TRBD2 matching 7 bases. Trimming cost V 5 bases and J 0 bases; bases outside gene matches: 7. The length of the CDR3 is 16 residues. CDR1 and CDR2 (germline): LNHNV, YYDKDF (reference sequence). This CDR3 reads CATSLAASGAKNIQYF. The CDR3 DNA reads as TGTGCCACCAGCCTAGCGGCTAGCGGAGCCAAAAACATTCAGTACTTC.

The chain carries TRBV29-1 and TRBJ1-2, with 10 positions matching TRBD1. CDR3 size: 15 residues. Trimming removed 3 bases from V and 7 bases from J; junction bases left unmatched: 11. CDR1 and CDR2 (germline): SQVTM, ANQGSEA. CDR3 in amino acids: CSVEPPGQGTVGYTF. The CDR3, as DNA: TGCAGCGTTGAGCCCCCGGGACAGGGGACTGTTGGCTACACCTTC. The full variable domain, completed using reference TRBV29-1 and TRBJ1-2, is SAVISQKPSRDICQRGTSLTIQCQVDSQVTMMFWYRQQPGQSLTLIATANQGSEATYESGFVIDKFPISRPNLTFSTLTVSNMSPEDSSIYLCSVEPPGQGTVGYTFGSGTRLTVV.

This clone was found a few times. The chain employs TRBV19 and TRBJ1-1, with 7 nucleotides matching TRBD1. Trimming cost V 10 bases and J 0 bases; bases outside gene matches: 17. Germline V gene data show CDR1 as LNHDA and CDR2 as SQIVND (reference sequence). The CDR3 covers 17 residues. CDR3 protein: CATTRAEGALVNTEAFF. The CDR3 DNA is TGTGCCACTACACGGGCGGAGGGGGCTTTGGTGAACACTGAAGCTTTCTTT.

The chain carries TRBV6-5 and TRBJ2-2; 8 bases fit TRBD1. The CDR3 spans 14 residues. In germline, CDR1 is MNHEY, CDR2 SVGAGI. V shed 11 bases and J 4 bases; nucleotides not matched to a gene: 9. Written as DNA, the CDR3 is TGTGCCGGCCACCGGGACAGGATCACCGGGGAGCTGTTTTTT. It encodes CAGHRDRITGELFF.

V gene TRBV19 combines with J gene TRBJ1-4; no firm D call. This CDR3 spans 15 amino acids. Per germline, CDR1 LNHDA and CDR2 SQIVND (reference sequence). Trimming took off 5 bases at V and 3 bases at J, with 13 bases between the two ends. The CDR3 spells CASSPTTRPNEKLFF. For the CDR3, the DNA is TGTGCCAGTAGTCCCACCACGCGCCCTAATGAAAAACTGTTTTTT.

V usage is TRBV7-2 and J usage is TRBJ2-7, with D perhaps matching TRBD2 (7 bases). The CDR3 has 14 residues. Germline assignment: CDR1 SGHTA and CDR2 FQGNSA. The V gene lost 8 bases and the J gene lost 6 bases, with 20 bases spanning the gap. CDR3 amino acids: CASSNGLGGREQYF. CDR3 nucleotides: TGTGCCAGCTCTAATGGACTAGGGGGACGCGAGCAGTACTTC.

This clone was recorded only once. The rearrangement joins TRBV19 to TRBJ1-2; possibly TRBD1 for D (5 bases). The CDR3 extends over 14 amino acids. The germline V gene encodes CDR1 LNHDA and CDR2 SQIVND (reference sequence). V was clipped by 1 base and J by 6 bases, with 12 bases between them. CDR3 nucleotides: TGTGCCAGTAGTATAGTGGGACTGCGCCATGGCTACACCTTC. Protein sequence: CASSIVGLRHGYTF. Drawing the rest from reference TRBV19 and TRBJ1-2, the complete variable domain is DGGITQSPKYLFRKEGQNVTLSCEQNLNHDAMYWYRQDPGQGLRLIYYSQIVNDFQKGDIAEGYSVSREKKESFPLTVTSAQKNPTAFYLCASSIVGLRHGYTFGSGTRLTVV.

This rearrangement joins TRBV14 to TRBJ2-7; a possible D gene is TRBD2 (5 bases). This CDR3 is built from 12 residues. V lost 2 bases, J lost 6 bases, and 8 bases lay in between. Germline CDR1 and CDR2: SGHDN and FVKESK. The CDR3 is CASSQLAGEQYF. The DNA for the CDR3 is TGTGCCAGCAGCCAATTGGCGGGCGAGCAGTACTTC.

The CDR3 bases are TGTGCCAGCAGCTTAGGCCGGGATGAAAAACTGTTTTTT. This sequence encodes CASSLGRDEKLFF. The rearrangement joins TRBV7-2 to TRBJ1-4, with no clear D. Trimming shortened V by 1 base and J by 6 bases, and 6 bases separated the two germline ends. Germline V gene sequence: CDR1 SGHTA, CDR2 FQGNSA. This CDR3 has 13 amino acids.

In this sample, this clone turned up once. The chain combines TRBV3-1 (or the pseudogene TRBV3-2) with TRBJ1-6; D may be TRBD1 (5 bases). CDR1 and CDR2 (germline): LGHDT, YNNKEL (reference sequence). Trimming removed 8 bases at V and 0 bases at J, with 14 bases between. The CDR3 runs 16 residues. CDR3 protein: CASSTGSSSYNSPLHF. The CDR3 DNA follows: TGTGCCAGCTCTACAGGATCCAGCTCCTATAATTCACCCCTCCACTTT.

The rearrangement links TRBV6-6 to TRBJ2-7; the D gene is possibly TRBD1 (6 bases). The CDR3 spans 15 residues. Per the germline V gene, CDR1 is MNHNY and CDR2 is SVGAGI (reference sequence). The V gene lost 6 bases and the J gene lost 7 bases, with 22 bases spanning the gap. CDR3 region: CASRVGTYLSREQYF. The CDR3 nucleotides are TGTGCCAGCAGGGTTGGGACATATCTTTCCCGAGAGCAGTACTTC.

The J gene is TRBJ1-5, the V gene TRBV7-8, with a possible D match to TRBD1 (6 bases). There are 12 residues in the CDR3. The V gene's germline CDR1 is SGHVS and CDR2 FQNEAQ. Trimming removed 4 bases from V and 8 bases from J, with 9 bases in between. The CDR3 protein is CASSWGGKPQHF. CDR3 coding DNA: TGTGCCAGCAGCTGGGGGGGCAAGCCCCAGCATTTT.

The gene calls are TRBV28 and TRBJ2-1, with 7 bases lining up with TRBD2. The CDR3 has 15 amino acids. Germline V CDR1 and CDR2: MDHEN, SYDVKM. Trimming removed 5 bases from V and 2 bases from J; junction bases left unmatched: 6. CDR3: CASSPSGTPYNEQFF. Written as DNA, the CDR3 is TGTGCCAGCAGTCCAAGCGGGACCCCCTACAATGAGCAGTTCTTC.

CDR3: CASSVMTGQPQHF. The DNA for the CDR3 is TGTGCCAGCAGTGTTATGACGGGTCAGCCCCAGCATTTT. The chain has TRBV6-4 and TRBJ1-5; no definite D call. The CDR3 contains 13 residues. CDR1 and CDR2 (germline): MRHNA, SNTAGT. Trimming pared 4 bases from V and 6 bases from J, leaving 10 bases between.

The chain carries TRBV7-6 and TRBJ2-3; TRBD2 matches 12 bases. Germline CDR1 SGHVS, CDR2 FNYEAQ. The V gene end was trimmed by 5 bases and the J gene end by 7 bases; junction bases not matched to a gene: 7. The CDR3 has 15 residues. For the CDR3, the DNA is TGTGCCAGCAGCCTCGGACTAGCGGGGTCAAATACGCAGTATTTT. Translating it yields CASSLGLAGSNTQYF.

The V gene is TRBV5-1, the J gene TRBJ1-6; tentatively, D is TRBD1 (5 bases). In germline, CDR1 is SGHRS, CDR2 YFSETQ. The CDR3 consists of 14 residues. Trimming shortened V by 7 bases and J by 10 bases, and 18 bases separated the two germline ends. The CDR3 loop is CASAEEPDRSPLHF. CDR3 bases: TGCGCCAGCGCGGAAGAGCCAGACAGATCACCCCTCCACTTT.

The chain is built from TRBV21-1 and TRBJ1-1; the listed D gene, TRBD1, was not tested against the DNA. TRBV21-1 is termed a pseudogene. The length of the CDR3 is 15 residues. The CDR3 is CASSFPDSTSTEAFF. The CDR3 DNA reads TGTGCCAGCAGCTTCCCGGACAGTACCTCCACTGAAGCTTTCTTT.

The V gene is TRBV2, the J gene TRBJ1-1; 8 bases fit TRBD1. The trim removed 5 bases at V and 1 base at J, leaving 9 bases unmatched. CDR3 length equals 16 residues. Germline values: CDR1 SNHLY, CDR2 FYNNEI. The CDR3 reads CASSKTSGTGNTEAFF. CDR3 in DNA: TGTGCCAGCAGTAAAACATCCGGGACAGGGAACACTGAAGCTTTCTTT.

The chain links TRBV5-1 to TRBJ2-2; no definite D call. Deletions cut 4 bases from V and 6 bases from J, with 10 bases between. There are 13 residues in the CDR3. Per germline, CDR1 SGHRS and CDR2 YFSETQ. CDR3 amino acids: CASSPDMAGELFF. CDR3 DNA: TGCGCCAGCAGCCCAGACATGGCCGGGGAGCTGTTTTTT.

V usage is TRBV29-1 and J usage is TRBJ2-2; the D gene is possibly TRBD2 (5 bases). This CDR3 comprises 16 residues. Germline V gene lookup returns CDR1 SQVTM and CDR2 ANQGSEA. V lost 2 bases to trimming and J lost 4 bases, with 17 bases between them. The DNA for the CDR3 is TGCAGCGTTGAAATAGCCCTCAAGCGGACCACCGGGGAGCTGTTTTTT. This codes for CSVEIALKRTTGELFF.

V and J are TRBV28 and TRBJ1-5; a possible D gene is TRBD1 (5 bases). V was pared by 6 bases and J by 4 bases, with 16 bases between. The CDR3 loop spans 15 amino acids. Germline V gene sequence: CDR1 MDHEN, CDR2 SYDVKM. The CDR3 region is CASRRTIAGNQPQHF. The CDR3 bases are TGTGCCAGCAGGCGAACGATAGCAGGGAATCAGCCCCAGCATTTT.